The 26 T cell receptor beta chains reported below all come from one sample, sequenced in a study of Graves' ophthalmopathy and Graves' hyperthyroidism (dated by TCRdb to the late 2010s). The data were produced on an Illumina HiSeq 2000. For repertoire sequencing, TCR beta CDR3 regions were amplified from RNA transcripts. A first-round RT-PCR used HTBI primers with the Qiagen OneStep RT-PCR kit, followed by a second-round multiplex PCR, size selection and purification. Using fastp at Q25 and MiXCR, TCRdb reprocessed the public reads and kept productive beta chains. CDR3 protein sequences are deduplicated, and each keeps its most common genes and DNA. This sample is represented by approximately 37,000 distinct CDR3 sequences; 52% of them were singletons. 18% of the sample belongs to the ten largest clones. The sequenced sample consisted of peripheral blood. Source of these receptors: an adult man with Graves' ophthalmopathy.

This clonotype appeared many times. V usage is TRBV4-2 and J usage is TRBJ2-1, with D possibly TRBD1 on 6 matching bases. Trimming left V 0 bases short and J 12 bases short, with 21 bases between. From germline, CDR1 is LGHNA and CDR2 YNFKEQ. The CDR3 consists of 16 residues. Here the CDR3 reads CASSQEEGEIVLRQFF. CDR3 coding DNA: TGTGCCAGCAGCCAAGAAGAGGGGGAAATAGTACTCCGGCAGTTCTTC.

This clonotype showed up many times. V is TRBV27 and J is TRBJ2-1; D gene unclear. The V gene lost 2 bases and the J gene lost 4 bases, with 9 bases spanning the gap. The germline V gene encodes CDR1 MNHEY and CDR2 SMNVEV (reference sequence). The CDR3 spans 14 residues. CDR3 loop: CASSLVQGYNEQFF. In DNA, the CDR3 is TGTGCCAGCAGTTTAGTCCAAGGGTACAATGAGCAGTTCTTC.

The chain carries TRBV7-9 and TRBJ1-5; tentative D call: TRBD1 (5 bases). Germline-derived CDR1 and CDR2 are SEHNR and FQNEAQ (reference sequence). This CDR3 contains 15 residues. V was trimmed by 1 base and J by 8 bases, leaving 15 bases between them. The CDR3 nucleotides are TGTGCCAGCAGCTTAGGGGTTGGGGCTAATGAGCCCCAGCATTTT. As protein: CASSLGVGANEPQHF.

As for this clonotype: This sequence may be a read error, since a much larger clone differs from it by one base. The CDR3 does not close with the conserved phenylalanine or tryptophan, likely indicating a read error. This chain joins TRBV6-1 and TRBJ1-5; 7 bases are shared with TRBD1. CDR1 MNHNS and CDR2 SASEGT come from the germline V gene. This CDR3 has 16 amino acids. V lost 6 bases and J lost 0; bases outside the gene matches: 8. CDR3 region: CASRTNYRGSNQPQHL. CDR3 DNA: TGTGCCAGCAGAACCAATTACAGGGGTAGCAATCAGCCCCAGCATCTT.

Relative to its sample, this clonotype is medium-sized. The chain joins TRBV6-5 to TRBJ2-5; TRBD1 might be the D (6 bases). CDR3 size: 16 residues. Trimming removed 0 bases from V and 5 bases from J, with 16 bases in between. The germline V gene encodes CDR1 MNHEY and CDR2 SVGAGI. The chain's CDR3 is CASSYSGSGVLETQYF. CDR3 nucleotides: TGTGCCAGCAGTTACTCAGGGTCAGGGGTCTTGGAGACCCAGTACTTC.

The CDR3 is CATSDSSIRDGTNYGYTF. Written as DNA, the CDR3 is TGTGCCACCAGTGACTCCTCAATCCGGGACGGGACTAACTATGGCTACACCTTC. The V gene is TRBV24-1, the J gene TRBJ1-2, with D maybe TRBD1 (5 bases). Trimming left V 4 bases short and J 0 bases short, with 20 bases between. From germline, CDR1 is KGHDR and CDR2 SFDVKD. The CDR3 has 18 residues.

In its sample, this clonotype was seen many times. This chain links TRBV6-2 or TRBV6-3 with TRBJ2-3; no reliable D call. This CDR3 has 14 amino acids. Germline V gene data show CDR1 as MNHEY and CDR2 as SVGEGT. V shed 6 bases and J shed 1 base, with 11 bases lying between them. The CDR3 region has the DNA TGTGCCAGCAGCTTCTCCCGGCGCACAGATACGCAGTATTTT. Translation: CASSFSRRTDTQYF.

The rearrangement joins TRBV5-1 to TRBJ1-6; D perhaps matches TRBD1 (5 bases). The ends were cut back, 2 bases at V and 4 bases at J, with 13 bases in the middle. The CDR3 is 16 amino acids. CDR1 and CDR2 (germline): SGHRS, YFSETQ. This CDR3 reads CASSLLGLTYNSPLHF. The CDR3 DNA sequence: TGCGCCAGCAGCTTATTGGGGCTCACTTATAATTCACCCCTCCACTTT.

In regard to this clonotype: Compared with germline, one end of the junction differs, possibly owing to a read error. The chain couples TRBV10-3 to TRBJ2-1; 7 nucleotides align to TRBD2. This CDR3 spans 16 amino acids. Germline CDR1 is ENHRY and CDR2 is SYGVKD. The CDR3 DNA is TGTGTCATCAGTGGGGGTAGTGGGAGGGGAGGCAATGTGCGGTTCTTC. This gives the protein CVISGGSGRGGNVRFF.

The V gene is TRBV7-6, the J gene TRBJ2-7; 12 bases line up with TRBD1. The CDR3 runs 17 residues. In germline, CDR1 is SGHVS, CDR2 FNYEAQ. V trimming: 1 base; J trimming: 6 bases; junction bases outside the gene matches: 10. The CDR3 sequence: CASSLGAWGQGASEQYF. The CDR3 nucleotides are TGTGCCAGCAGCTTAGGTGCCTGGGGACAGGGGGCGAGCGAGCAGTACTTC.

This clonotype was seen repeatedly, ten times or more. DNA for the CDR3: TGTGCCAGCAGCCGGACAGGGGCCTATGGCTACACCTTC. Its translation: CASSRTGAYGYTF. The J gene is TRBJ1-2, the V gene TRBV5-8, with 9 bases that match TRBD1. Germline V CDR1 and CDR2: SGHTS, YDEGEE. After removal of 4 bases from V and 4 bases from J, the junction contained 2 bases not matched to a gene. The CDR3 loop spans 13 amino acids.

V usage is TRBV7-9 and J usage is TRBJ1-5; perhaps TRBD1 as D (6 bases). Deletions cut 5 bases from V and 1 base from J, with 15 bases between. CDR3 length: 16 residues. The germline CDR1 and CDR2 sequences are SEHNR and FQNEAQ (reference sequence). Here the CDR3 reads CASSLSTGTSNQPQHF. The CDR3 DNA reads TGTGCCAGCAGCCTATCGACAGGTACGAGCAATCAGCCCCAGCATTTT.

The chain employs TRBV7-2 and TRBJ1-1; TRBD1 is a possible D gene (5 bases). Germline CDR1 SGHTA, CDR2 FQGNSA. The V and J ends lost 3 bases and 5 bases respectively, with 13 bases between them. The CDR3 length is 14 residues. The CDR3 protein is CASSFTGGGTEAFF. The CDR3 DNA is TGTGCCAGCAGCTTCACCGGGGGGGGGACTGAAGCTTTCTTT.

This clonotype has more than one count but fewer than ten. A single base separates this from a much larger clone, so it may be a read error. The rearrangement links TRBV6-5 to TRBJ1-1; 8 nucleotides match TRBD1. The CDR3 totals 13 residues. Germline CDR1 is MNHEY and CDR2 is SVGAGI. V lost 11 bases to trimming and J lost 5 bases; unmatched junction nucleotides: 10. CDR3 DNA sequence: TGTGCCGGCAATCATCAGGGGGCGACTGAAGCTTTCTTT. Its protein is CAGNHQGATEAFF.

The chain combines TRBV5-6 with TRBJ2-5, with 9 bases that match TRBD1. V gave up 0 bases and J gave up 7 bases; unmatched junction bases: 1. This CDR3 spans 13 amino acids. Germline CDR1 and CDR2: SGHDT and YYEEEE. The CDR3 bases are TGTGCCAGCAGCTTGGGGGGACAGGGGACCCAGTACTTC. This encodes CASSLGGQGTQYF. Based on the CDR3 plus reference TRBV5-6 and TRBJ2-5, the full variable domain is DAGVTQSPTHLIKTRGQQVTLRCSPKSGHDTVSWYQQALGQGPQFIFQYYEEEERQRGNFPDRFSGHQFPNYSSELNVNALLLGDSALYLCASSLGGQGTQYFGPGTRLLVL.

In the case of this clonotype: At one boundary the junction diverges from the germline segment, which might be a read error. The J gene is TRBJ2-1, the V gene TRBV15; 15 nucleotides agree with TRBD2. Germline V gives CDR1 LNHNV, CDR2 YYDKDF (reference sequence). CDR3 length: 20 amino acids. Written as DNA, the CDR3 is TGTGCCACCAGCTCAACCGGGACTAGCGGGAGGTGGAACTCCTGCAATGAGCAGTTCTTC. This translates into CATSSTGTSGRWNSCNEQFF.

This clonotype showed up many times. This chain connects TRBV12-3 or TRBV12-4 to TRBJ2-2, with TRBD1 matching 7 bases. The V and J ends lost 3 bases and 3 bases, in that order; junction bases with no gene match: 7. The CDR3 runs 16 residues. The CDR3, as DNA: TGTGCCAGCAGTTTGGGAACCGACAGGGACACCGGGGAGCTGTTTTTT. It is translated as CASSLGTDRDTGELFF.

This sequence joins TRBV19 and TRBJ1-3; D unresolved. The V end was cut by 1 base, the J end by 8 bases, with 3 bases between. The CDR3 has 11 amino acids. Germline-derived CDR1 and CDR2 are LNHDA and SQIVND (reference sequence). CDR3 sequence reads: CASSIGDTIYF. CDR3 nucleotide sequence: TGTGCCAGTAGTATAGGGGACACCATATATTTT.

This chain joins TRBV7-9 and TRBJ2-3; 10 bases fit TRBD2. Germline trimming cut 4 bases from V and 9 bases from J; bases unmatched to any gene: 4. CDR3 length: 13 amino acids. Germline V gives CDR1 SEHNR, CDR2 FQNEAQ (reference sequence). CDR3 sequence reads: CASSSTSGTTQYF. Here the CDR3 DNA reads TGTGCCAGCAGCTCTACTAGCGGGACCACGCAGTATTTT.

V gene TRBV6-1 combines with J gene TRBJ2-3; 12 bases are shared with TRBD2. The V gene's germline CDR1 is MNHNS and CDR2 SASEGT. The ends lost 2 bases at V and 11 bases at J; junction bases unmatched: 5. This CDR3 comprises 14 residues. The CDR3 nucleotides read TGTGCCAGCAGTGAACTAGCGGGAGGGCATGAGCAGTATTTT. Translation gives CASSELAGGHEQYF.

This clonotype was detected many times. The chain uses TRBV4-1 and TRBJ2-7; the D is unclear. V lost 4 bases and J lost 3, with 4 bases in between. Germline V gene lookup returns CDR1 MGHRA and CDR2 YSYEKL. This CDR3 region has 11 residues. CDR3 nucleotide sequence: TGCGCCAGCAGCCGCAACTACGAGCAGTACTTC. It translates to CASSRNYEQYF.

The chain uses TRBV9 and TRBJ1-1, with D possibly being TRBD1 (5 bases). Trimming cost V 4 bases and J 4 bases, with 23 bases left between them. The germline V gene has CDR1 SGDLS and CDR2 YYNGEE. The CDR3 is 17 amino acids. The CDR3 bases are TGTGCCAGCAGCCCGAGACTACACAGGAAGAGGGGCACTGAAGCTTTCTTT. It translates to CASSPRLHRKRGTEAFF.

This clonotype was found many times. The chain combines TRBV7-3 with TRBJ2-2, with D hard to call. CDR1 and CDR2 (germline): SGHTA, FQGTGA. Trimming cost V 2 bases and J 4 bases, with 8 bases left between them. The CDR3 has 14 amino acids. CDR3 sequence reads: CASSLAVSTGELFF. Here the CDR3 DNA reads TGTGCCAGCAGCTTAGCCGTGAGCACCGGGGAGCTGTTTTTT.

This sequence joins TRBV10-2 and TRBJ2-1; D remains ambiguous. CDR1 is WSHSY and CDR2 is SAAADI in the germline V gene. Trimming pared 4 bases from V and 4 bases from J, leaving 14 bases between. This CDR3 is built from 15 residues. The CDR3 here is CASSVSPQLYNEQFF. The CDR3 DNA reads as TGCGCCAGCAGTGTGAGTCCGCAATTGTACAATGAGCAGTTCTTC.

This clonotype has at least ten counts. V is TRBV6-1 and J is TRBJ1-5; no clear D gene. In germline, CDR1 is MNHNS, CDR2 SASEGT. V shed 7 bases and J shed 0 bases, with 4 bases lying between them. CDR3 size: 12 residues. The CDR3 DNA reads as TGTGCCAGCAAGTATAGCAATCAGCCCCAGCATTTT. Translated, it gives CASKYSNQPQHF.

In regard to this clonotype: The junction shows a germline mismatch at one end, possibly a read error. The V and J genes are TRBV7-3 and TRBJ2-1, with 14 positions matching TRBD2. Germline V gene lookup returns CDR1 SGHTA and CDR2 FQGTGA. This CDR3 has 16 residues. The CDR3 here is CASSLMGLAGADEQLF. The DNA of the CDR3 is TGTGCCAGCAGCTTAATGGGACTAGCGGGAGCCGATGAGCAGCTCTTC.